These 32 T cell receptor beta chains came from one sample sequenced in a study of a mutant IDH1 vaccine in newly diagnosed glioma. These receptors' antigens are unknown. Indicated time point: week 5, during vaccination. The investigators gave 300 ug of mutant IDH1 20-mer peptide in each vaccine dose, together with topical imiquimod. Profiling relied on immunoSEQ multiplex PCR, and the TCRdb table lists in-frame clones only, not all of them. Here the sample spans over 45,000 clones, approximately 82% being singletons. The material sequenced was PBMCs, taken from a glioma patient whose treatment included an IDH1 peptide vaccine. These receptors came from a man aged 25-45 years with glioma.

V and J are TRBV2 and TRBJ1-4, with a possible D match to TRBD1 (6 bases). CDR1 SNHLY and CDR2 FYNNEI come from the germline V gene. The CDR3 has 15 amino acids. Deletions cut 8 bases from V and 10 bases from J, with 23 bases between. The CDR3 sequence is CASLNKGGIMGKLFF. In nucleotides, the CDR3 is TGTGCCAGCCTCAACAAAGGGGGTATAATGGGAAAACTGTTTTTT.

The chain carries TRBV6-5 and TRBJ1-5; D possibly corresponds to TRBD1 (5 bases). V was shortened by 6 bases and J by 2 bases, with 8 bases between the two germline ends. The CDR3 contains 13 residues. The germline CDR1 and CDR2 sequences are MNHEY and SVGAGI. This CDR3 is CASSDSGNQPQHF. For the CDR3, the DNA is TGTGCCAGCAGCGACAGTGGCAATCAGCCCCAGCATTTT.

This sequence joins TRBV19 and TRBJ2-1, with no clear D. The CDR3 runs to 16 residues. Germline CDR1 reads LNHDA; CDR2 reads SQIVND (reference sequence). Trimming stripped 1 base from V and 5 bases from J, with 15 bases between. The CDR3 region has the DNA TGTGCCAGTAGTATAGGTCGGGCAGCTGGTAACAATGAGCAGTTCTTC. Amino acid sequence: CASSIGRAAGNNEQFF.

The chain carries TRBV4-2 and TRBJ2-7; TRBD2 matches at 9 bases. In germline, CDR1 is LGHNA, CDR2 YNFKEQ. The CDR3 sequence is 15 residues long. The ends lost 0 bases at V and 5 bases at J; junction bases unmatched: 5. The CDR3 sequence is CASSQDIAGADEQYF. CDR3 DNA: TGTGCCAGCAGCCAAGATATAGCGGGGGCTGACGAGCAGTACTTC.

The table lists this clone with a few counts. The chain is built from TRBV30 and TRBJ1-1; no clear D. The length of the CDR3 is 11 residues. The V end was cut by 5 bases, the J end by 5 bases, with 9 bases between. Germline-derived CDR1 and CDR2 are GTSNPN and SVGIG (reference sequence). In DNA form, the CDR3 reads TGTGCCTGGGGAGGTTTTACTGAAGCTTTCTTT. This codes for CAWGGFTEAFF. The full variable domain, its missing parts supplied by reference TRBV30 and TRBJ1-1, is SQTIHQWPATLVQPVGSPLSLECTVEGTSNPNLYWYRQAAGRGLQLLFYSVGIGQISSEVPQNLSASRPQDRQFILSSKKLLLSDSGFYLCAWGGFTEAFFGQGTRLTVV.

V usage is TRBV4-2 and J usage is TRBJ1-5, with 7 positions matching TRBD1. Germline CDR1 reads LGHNA; CDR2 reads YNFKEQ. The CDR3 length is 15 residues. After removal of 3 bases from V and 3 bases from J, the junction contained 5 bases not matched to a gene. In DNA, the CDR3 is TGTGCCAGCAGCCAGTTAGACAGGGACAATCAGCCCCAGCATTTT. As protein: CASSQLDRDNQPQHF.

This rearrangement joins TRBV2 to TRBJ2-2; D may be TRBD2 (5 bases). The CDR3 covers 15 residues. V lost 7 bases and J 0 bases, leaving 12 bases between the germline ends. Germline V gene lookup returns CDR1 SNHLY and CDR2 FYNNEI. The CDR3 nucleotides read TGTGCCAGCATTTTGACGGGAACGAACACCGGGGAGCTGTTTTTT. Protein sequence: CASILTGTNTGELFF.

This chain uses TRBV19 with TRBJ2-5; 7 nucleotides align to TRBD1. The DNA end is a closer match to TRBJ2-7, so the J assignment may be wrong. This CDR3 region has 14 residues. In germline, CDR1 is LNHDA, CDR2 SQIVND (reference sequence). The CDR3 nucleotides read TGTGCCAGTAGTATGTCCAGGACAGGCTACGAGCAGTACTTC. This sequence encodes CASSMSRTGYEQYF.

The rearrangement links TRBV18 to TRBJ1-6; D may be TRBD1 (6 bases). CDR1 and CDR2 from the germline V gene are KGHSH and LQKENI. V was cut by 3 bases and J by 1 base, with 10 bases left in between. The CDR3 extends over 16 amino acids. In nucleotides, the CDR3 is TGTGCCAGCTCACCCCAGGGGTCATCCTATAATTCACCCCTCCACTTT. Amino acid sequence: CASSPQGSSYNSPLHF. Variable domain in full (rest from reference TRBV18 and TRBJ1-6): NAGVMQNPRHLVRRRGQEARLRCSPMKGHSHVYWYRQLPEEGLKFMVYLQKENIIDESGMPKERFSAEFPKEGPSILRIQQVVRGDSAAYFCASSPQGSSYNSPLHFGNGTRLTVT.

This rearrangement joins TRBV7-9 to TRBJ2-5; possible D gene TRBD2, 6 bases. The length of the CDR3 is 14 residues. CDR1 SEHNR and CDR2 FQNEAQ come from the germline V gene (reference sequence). The V gene lost 5 bases and the J gene lost 1 base, with 11 bases spanning the gap. The CDR3 sequence: CASSEEGRQETQYF. CDR3 DNA sequence: TGTGCCAGCAGCGAGGAGGGCCGCCAAGAGACCCAGTACTTC.

The chain uses TRBV11-3 and TRBJ2-7; a weak D match, TRBD1 (6 bases). The CDR3 loop spans 14 amino acids. The V end lost 0 bases, the J end lost 7 bases, and 13 bases lay between the germline ends. CDR1 and CDR2 (germline): SGHNT, YENEEA. The CDR3 reads CASSLDGGRREQYF. As DNA, the CDR3 is TGTGCCAGCAGCTTAGATGGGGGCAGGAGGGAGCAGTACTTC.

The chain joins TRBV19 to TRBJ2-3; D gene uncertain. The V end lost 3 bases, the J end lost 0 bases, and 10 bases lay between the germline ends. The CDR3 is 15 residues long. The germline gives CDR1 LNHDA, CDR2 SQIVND (reference sequence). The CDR3 sequence: CASSIRADSTDTQYF. In DNA, the CDR3 is TGTGCCAGTAGTATTAGGGCAGACAGCACAGATACGCAGTATTTT.

Written as DNA, the CDR3 is TGTGCCAGCAGTTTCCCGGACATCCTTGGACAAGAGACCCAGTACTTC. Amino acids: CASSFPDILGQETQYF. The chain combines TRBV6-5 with TRBJ2-5, with D perhaps TRBD1 (5 bases). Between the trimmed V and J ends, which lost 4 bases and 2 bases, there was a span of 17 bases. Germline V gene sequence: CDR1 MNHEY, CDR2 SVGAGI. The CDR3 runs to 16 residues.

The chain joins TRBV18 to TRBJ2-1; D possibly corresponds to TRBD1 (6 bases). The germline V gene encodes CDR1 KGHSH and CDR2 LQKENI. The ends were cut back, 3 bases at V and 6 bases at J, with 15 bases in the middle. There are 15 residues in the CDR3. This CDR3 reads CASSPRSGQTNEQFF. The CDR3 bases are TGTGCCAGCTCACCGAGATCCGGACAGACCAATGAGCAGTTCTTC.

This clone is a singleton in its sample. The V call is TRBV4-1, the J call TRBJ2-7; D call uncertain. This CDR3 spans 17 amino acids. V was shortened by 6 bases and J by 1 base, with 22 bases between the two germline ends. Germline CDR1 MGHRA, CDR2 YSYEKL. This CDR3 reads CASRSPFRENKSYEQYF. In nucleotides, the CDR3 is TGCGCCAGCAGATCACCCTTTAGGGAAAACAAATCCTACGAGCAGTACTTC.

In its sample, this clone was seen once. The chain carries TRBV9 and TRBJ1-2, with TRBD1 matching 9 bases. Trimming took 2 bases from V and 2 from J; bases not matched to a gene: 4. Germline V gene sequence: CDR1 SGDLS, CDR2 YYNGEE. The CDR3 covers 15 residues. In nucleotides, the CDR3 is TGTGCCAGCAGCGTGAAAACAGGGGGCAACTATGGCTACACCTTC. It codes for CASSVKTGGNYGYTF.

This chain joins TRBV9 and TRBJ2-5, with TRBD1 as a possible D gene (6 bases). The V end lost 3 bases, the J end lost 2 bases, and 11 bases lay between the germline ends. Per germline, CDR1 SGDLS and CDR2 YYNGEE. CDR3 length equals 14 residues. CDR3 sequence (DNA): TGTGCCAGCAGCGCCGGACAGTCACAAGAGACCCAGTACTTC. Encoded protein: CASSAGQSQETQYF.

This chain uses TRBV2 with TRBJ1-5; 7 bases align to TRBD1. V dropped 5 bases and J dropped 0; count of bases not matched to a gene: 4. The CDR3 has 15 residues. Germline CDR1 and CDR2: SNHLY and FYNNEI. The CDR3 loop is CASSKTGYSNQPQHF. Here the CDR3 DNA reads TGTGCCAGCAGTAAGACAGGGTATAGCAATCAGCCCCAGCATTTT.

The genes are TRBV7-8 and TRBJ1-1; 8 bases are a match to TRBD1. Per the germline V gene, CDR1 is SGHVS and CDR2 is FQNEAQ. The CDR3 runs 15 residues. With V trimmed by 1 base and J by 11 bases, 12 bases remained unmatched. CDR3 loop: CASSLVDRVGSSAFF. The CDR3 coding sequence is TGTGCCAGCAGCTTAGTGGACAGGGTGGGTTCTTCGGCTTTCTTT.

The table lists this clone with a few counts. This rearrangement joins TRBV2 to TRBJ1-2; D may be TRBD1 (5 bases). The CDR3 length is 17 residues. Germline CDR1 SNHLY, CDR2 FYNNEI. V lost 2 bases and J 5 bases, leaving 21 bases between the germline ends. CDR3 sequence reads: CASSEFVGGSLGYGYTF. Here the CDR3 DNA reads TGTGCCAGCAGTGAATTTGTGGGGGGTTCGTTGGGATATGGCTACACCTTC.

The J gene is TRBJ2-2, the V gene TRBV5-1, with a weak D call TRBD2 (5 bases). There are 17 residues in the CDR3. Germline V gene data show CDR1 as SGHRS and CDR2 as YFSETQ. V gave up 4 bases and J gave up 2 bases, with 18 bases separating them. The CDR3 sequence is CASSPNQLVGNTGELFF. DNA for the CDR3: TGCGCCAGCAGCCCCAACCAACTAGTGGGCAACACCGGGGAGCTGTTTTTT.

The chain carries TRBV6-5 and TRBJ1-4; D remains ambiguous. CDR3 length equals 14 residues. The V end lost 4 bases, the J end lost 4 bases, and 10 bases lay between the germline ends. Germline V gene sequence: CDR1 MNHEY, CDR2 SVGAGI. In DNA, the CDR3 is TGTGCCAGCAGTTTACTGCGAAGTAATGAAAAACTGTTTTTT. This encodes CASSLLRSNEKLFF.

V gene TRBV9 combines with J gene TRBJ2-1, with D possibly TRBD2 on 7 matching bases. The CDR3 runs to 15 residues. Trimming cost V 4 bases and J 7 bases, with 18 bases left between them. Germline CDR1 and CDR2: SGDLS and YYNGEE. The CDR3 bases are TGTGCCAGCAGCCGAGAGGGGGGGCTTACTAATGAGCAGTTCTTC. Protein sequence: CASSREGGLTNEQFF.

This chain connects TRBV19 to TRBJ1-1, with D perhaps TRBD1 (6 bases). V lost 11 bases and J 4 bases, leaving 17 bases between the germline ends. There are 13 residues in the CDR3. CDR1 and CDR2 (germline): LNHDA, SQIVND (reference sequence). For the CDR3, the DNA is TGTGCCTGCCGGGGACAATTGAGCACTGAAGCTTTCTTT. Amino acid sequence: CACRGQLSTEAFF.

CDR3 DNA: TGTGCCAGCAGCCATAGCGGAGTGCAAGAGACCCAGTACTTC. This gives the protein CASSHSGVQETQYF. This sequence joins TRBV9 and TRBJ2-5, with a possible D match to TRBD2 (6 bases). Germline CDR1 is SGDLS and CDR2 is YYNGEE. Between the trimmed V and J ends, which lost 4 bases and 2 bases, there was a span of 12 bases. The CDR3 is 14 amino acids.

The rearrangement joins TRBV5-1 to TRBJ2-5; 13 bases match TRBD2. CDR1 SGHRS and CDR2 YFSETQ come from the germline V gene. The V and J ends lost 5 bases and 3 bases, in that order; junction bases with no gene match: 7. This CDR3 is built from 16 residues. The CDR3 DNA reads as TGCGCCAGCAGTTTTACTAGCGGGGGGGTCAAAGAGACCCAGTACTTC. Its translation: CASSFTSGGVKETQYF.

The chain combines TRBV25-1 with TRBJ2-3, with 12 bases matching TRBD2. V was clipped by 2 bases and J by 5 bases; unmatched bases: 8. The CDR3 sequence is 17 residues long. Germline loops: CDR1 MGHDK, CDR2 SYGVNS. The DNA of the CDR3 is TGTGCCAGCAGTGAACTAGCGGGGGGGCCGGTAGAAGATACGCAGTATTTT. Translated: CASSELAGGPVEDTQYF.

CDR3: CASSQAEGQGYEQYF. For the CDR3, the DNA is TGCGCCAGCAGCCAGGCAGAAGGACAGGGCTACGAGCAGTACTTC. The chain joins TRBV4-1 to TRBJ2-7; 8 bases line up with TRBD1. Germline V gives CDR1 MGHRA, CDR2 YSYEKL. Trimming at V came to 3 bases and at J to 3 bases, leaving 7 bases not matched to a gene. The CDR3 runs to 15 residues.

This chain joins TRBV2 and TRBJ2-7; TRBD1 agrees at 10 bases. The junction had 7 bases not matched to a gene; V was cut back by 8 bases and J by 3 bases. Per germline, CDR1 SNHLY and CDR2 FYNNEI. The CDR3 runs to 14 residues. The CDR3 coding sequence is TGTGCCAGCTCGAGACAGGGGGCTAGCTACGAGCAGTACTTC. Amino acid sequence: CASSRQGASYEQYF.

The chain couples TRBV4-2 to TRBJ1-3, with D possibly being TRBD1 (6 bases). The V and J ends lost 5 bases and 2 bases respectively, with 16 bases between them. The CDR3 runs to 16 residues. In germline, CDR1 is LGHNA, CDR2 YNFKEQ. The CDR3 DNA follows: TGTGCCAGCAGCTTACAACAGGGCGGGGCTGGAAACACCATATATTTT. Translation: CASSLQQGGAGNTIYF.

This clone was picked up one time. V and J are TRBV9 and TRBJ1-2; D remains ambiguous. CDR1 is SGDLS, CDR2 YYNGEE, per germline. The CDR3 covers 13 residues. The V and J ends lost 4 bases and 3 bases respectively, with 10 bases between them. Written as DNA, the CDR3 is TGTGCCAGCAGCCCCTCCCCGGACTATGGCTACACCTTC. Protein product: CASSPSPDYGYTF.

The rearrangement joins TRBV19 to TRBJ2-1; 9 positions agree with TRBD1. Germline CDR1 reads LNHDA; CDR2 reads SQIVND (reference sequence). The CDR3 has 16 residues. Unmatched junction bases numbered 10, after V lost 2 bases and J lost 8 bases. The CDR3 DNA is TGTGCCAGTAGTATAAGGACAGGGGTGTTTAGAGATGAGCAGTTCTTC. This translates into CASSIRTGVFRDEQFF.